This TCR beta chain was obtained from a study of T cell repertoires in cytomegalovirus infection. Study observations and caveats: Cumulative frequency of public TCR beta families picked out carriers of CMV plus the relevant HLA. HLA-C-restricted CMV clonotypes gave the most frequent clonotype in two of eight donors.

Via MiXCR, TCRdb re-called the reads, giving one row per CDR3 protein. Counted here are 800,000 to 950,000 distinct CDR3 sequences, about 33% occurring once; the ten biggest clones make up approximately 13%. The germline gives CDR1 SGHAT, CDR2 FQDESV (reference sequence). This CDR3 has 17 amino acids. V lost 4 bases and J lost 3, with 16 bases in between. About this clonotype: Its antigen is not known.

This clonotype was sampled from a human donor in good health (CMV status not recorded). Some clones in this sample may be carry-over from other donors' samples. Here the sequenced sample was cultured CD8+ T cells from PBMCs, taken from culture after CMV antigen stimulation. The chain employs TRBV11-1 and TRBJ1-6; D gene unclear. CDR3 in amino acids: CASSYPPTAYYNSPLHF. CDR3 nucleotide sequence: TGTGCCAGCAGCTACCCCCCGACGGCGTACTATAATTCACCCCTCCACTTT.